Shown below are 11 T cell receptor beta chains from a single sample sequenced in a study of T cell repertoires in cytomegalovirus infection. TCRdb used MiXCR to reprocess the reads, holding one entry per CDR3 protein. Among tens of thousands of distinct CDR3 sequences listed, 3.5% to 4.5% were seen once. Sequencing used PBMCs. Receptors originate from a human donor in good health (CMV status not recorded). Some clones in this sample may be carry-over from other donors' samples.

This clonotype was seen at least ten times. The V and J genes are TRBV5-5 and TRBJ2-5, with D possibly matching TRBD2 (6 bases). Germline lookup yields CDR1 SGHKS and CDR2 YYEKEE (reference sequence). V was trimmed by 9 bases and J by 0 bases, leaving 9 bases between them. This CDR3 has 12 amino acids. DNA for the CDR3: TGTGCCACGGGACTCCACCAAGAGACCCAGTACTTC. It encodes CATGLHQETQYF.

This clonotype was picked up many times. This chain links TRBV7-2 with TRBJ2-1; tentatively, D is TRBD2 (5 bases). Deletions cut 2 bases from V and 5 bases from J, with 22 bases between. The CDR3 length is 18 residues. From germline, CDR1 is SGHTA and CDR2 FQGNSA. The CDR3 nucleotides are TGTGCCAGCAGCTTAAGAGTAGCGCCACTGAGCCAAAACAATGAGCAGTTCTTC. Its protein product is CASSLRVAPLSQNNEQFF.

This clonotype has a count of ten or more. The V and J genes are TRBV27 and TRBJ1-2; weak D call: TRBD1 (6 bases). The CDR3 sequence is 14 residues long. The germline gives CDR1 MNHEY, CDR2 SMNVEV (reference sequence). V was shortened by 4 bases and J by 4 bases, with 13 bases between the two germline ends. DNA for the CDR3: TGTGCCAGCAGTTATCAGGGGCAAGGCTATGGCTACACCTTC. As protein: CASSYQGQGYGYTF.

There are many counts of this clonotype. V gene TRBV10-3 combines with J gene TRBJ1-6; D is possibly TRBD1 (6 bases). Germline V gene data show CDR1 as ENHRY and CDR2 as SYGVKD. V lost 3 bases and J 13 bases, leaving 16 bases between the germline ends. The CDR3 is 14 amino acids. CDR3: CAISEVNRDFPLHF. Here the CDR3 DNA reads TGTGCCATCAGTGAAGTAAACAGGGACTTCCCCCTCCACTTT.

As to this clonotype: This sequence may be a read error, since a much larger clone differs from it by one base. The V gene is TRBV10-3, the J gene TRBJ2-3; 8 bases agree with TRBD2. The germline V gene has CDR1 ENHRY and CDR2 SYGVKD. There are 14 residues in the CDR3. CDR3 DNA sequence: TGTGCCACGGCGTACGGGGGGGCACCAGATACGCGGTATTTT. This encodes CATAYGGAPDTRYF.

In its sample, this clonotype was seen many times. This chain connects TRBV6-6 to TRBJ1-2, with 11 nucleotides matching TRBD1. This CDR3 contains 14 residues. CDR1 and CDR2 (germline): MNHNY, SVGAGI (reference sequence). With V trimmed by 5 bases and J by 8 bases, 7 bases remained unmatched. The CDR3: CASSADRGLKGYTF. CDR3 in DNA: TGTGCCAGCAGTGCGGACAGGGGGCTTAAGGGCTACACCTTC.

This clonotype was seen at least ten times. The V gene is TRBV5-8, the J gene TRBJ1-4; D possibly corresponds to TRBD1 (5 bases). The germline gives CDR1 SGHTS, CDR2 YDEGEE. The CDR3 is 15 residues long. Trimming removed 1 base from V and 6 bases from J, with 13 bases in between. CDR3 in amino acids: CASSLSGGAHEKLFF. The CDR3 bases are TGTGCCAGCAGCTTGTCCGGCGGGGCCCATGAAAAACTGTTTTTT.

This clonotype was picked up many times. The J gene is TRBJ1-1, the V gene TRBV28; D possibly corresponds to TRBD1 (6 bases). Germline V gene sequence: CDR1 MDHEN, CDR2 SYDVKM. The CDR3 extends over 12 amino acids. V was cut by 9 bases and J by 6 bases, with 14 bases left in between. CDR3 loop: CASSTGGPEAFF. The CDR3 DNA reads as TGTGCCAGTTCCACGGGGGGGCCTGAAGCTTTCTTT. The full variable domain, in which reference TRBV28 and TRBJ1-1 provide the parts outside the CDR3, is DVKVTQSSRYLVKRTGEKVFLECVQDMDHENMFWYRQDPGLGLRLIYFSYDVKMKEKGDIPEGYSVSREKKERFSLILESASTNQTSMYLCASSTGGPEAFFGQGTRLTVV.

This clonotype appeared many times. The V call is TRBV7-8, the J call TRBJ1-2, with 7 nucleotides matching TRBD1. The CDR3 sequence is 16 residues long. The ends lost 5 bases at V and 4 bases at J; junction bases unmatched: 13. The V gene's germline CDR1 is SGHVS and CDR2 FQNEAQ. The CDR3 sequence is CASSGQRDSFFYGYTF. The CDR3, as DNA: TGTGCCAGCAGCGGGCAGCGGGACAGCTTCTTCTATGGCTACACCTTC.

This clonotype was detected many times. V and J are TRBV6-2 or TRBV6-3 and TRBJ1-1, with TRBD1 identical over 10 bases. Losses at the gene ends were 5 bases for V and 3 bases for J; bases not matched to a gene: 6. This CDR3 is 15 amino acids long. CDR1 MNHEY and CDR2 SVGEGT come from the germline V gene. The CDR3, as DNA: TGTGCCAGCAGTCACGGACAGGGGGGGTACACTGAAGCTTTCTTT. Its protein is CASSHGQGGYTEAFF.

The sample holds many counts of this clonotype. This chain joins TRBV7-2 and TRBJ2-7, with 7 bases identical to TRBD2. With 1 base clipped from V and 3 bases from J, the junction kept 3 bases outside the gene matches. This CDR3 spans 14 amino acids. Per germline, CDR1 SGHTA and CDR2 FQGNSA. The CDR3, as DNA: TGTGCCAGCAGCTTAGGGGGAGGGTTCTACGAGCAGTACTTC. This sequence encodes CASSLGGGFYEQYF.